Listed below are T cell receptor beta chains from one sample, sequenced in a study of Ad26.COV2.S vaccination and SARS-CoV-2 variants. Generated by immunoSEQ multiplex PCR, the TCRdb table keeps only in-frame clones and is missing some. The sample yields roughly 400,000 clones, about nine tenths seen once. Sequenced here: peripheral blood, sampled in a trial of Ad26.COV2.S vaccine versus placebo. Every receptor here comes from a person aged 18-60 years who received the Ad26.COV2.S COVID-19 vaccine or a placebo. CDR3s include the opening cysteine and the closing phenylalanine or tryptophan. D genes are given only for firm matches. Rows give clone size only sometimes, using once, few, many, or a class for an expanded clone.

j_gene: TRBJ2-2
d_gene: TRBD2
abundance: -
v_gene: TRBV27
CDR3aa: CASSTTSGSWTGELFF
CDR3nt: TGTGCCAGCAGCACTACTAGCGGGAGTTGGACCGGGGAGCTGTTTTTT

j_gene: TRBJ2-7
d_gene: -
abundance: -
v_gene: TRBV11-3
CDR3aa: CASGRNSRSYEQYF
CDR3nt: TGTGCCAGCGGCAGAAACTCCCGCTCCTACGAGCAGTACTTC

j_gene: TRBJ2-3
d_gene: TRBD2
abundance: -
v_gene: TRBV27
CDR3aa: CASSFNGRVDTQYF
CDR3nt: TGTGCCAGCAGTTTCAACGGGAGGGTTGATACGCAGTATTTT

j_gene: TRBJ1-5
d_gene: -
abundance: -
v_gene: TRBV18
CDR3aa: CASSPDSNQPQHF
CDR3nt: TGTGCCAGCTCACCGGATAGCAATCAGCCCCAGCATTTT

j_gene: TRBJ2-2
d_gene: TRBD1
abundance: -
v_gene: TRBV12-5
CDR3aa: CASGLLLLRQGGTGELFF
CDR3nt: TGTGCTAGTGGTTTGCTCCTCCTTCGACAGGGTGGGACCGGGGAGCTGTTTTTT

j_gene: TRBJ2-7
d_gene: TRBD2
abundance: -
v_gene: TRBV10-3
CDR3aa: CAISASSGRASYEQYF
CDR3nt: TGTGCCATCAGTGCCTCTAGCGGGCGTGCCTCCTACGAGCAGTACTTC

j_gene: TRBJ2-2
d_gene: -
abundance: -
v_gene: TRBV18
CDR3aa: CASSPLGGTGTGELFF
CDR3nt: TGTGCCAGCTCACCTCTCGGAGGGACGGGGACCGGGGAGCTGTTTTTT

j_gene: TRBJ2-6
d_gene: TRBD1
abundance: -
v_gene: TRBV13
CDR3aa: CASSFGTGVSSGANVLTF
CDR3nt: TGTGCCAGCAGCTTCGGGACAGGGGTCTCCTCTGGGGCCAACGTCCTGACTTTC

j_gene: TRBJ1-2
d_gene: -
abundance: -
v_gene: TRBV6-6
CDR3aa: CASLDTYGYTF
CDR3nt: TGTGCCAGCTTGGACACCTATGGCTACACCTTC

j_gene: TRBJ2-7
d_gene: -
abundance: -
v_gene: TRBV9
CDR3aa: CASSVATGRYEQYF
CDR3nt: TGTGCCAGCAGCGTAGCGACAGGGAGGTACGAGCAGTACTTC

j_gene: TRBJ2-7
d_gene: -
abundance: -
v_gene: TRBV5-1
CDR3aa: CASSGGTYEQYF
CDR3nt: TGCGCCAGCAGCGGGGGAACTTACGAGCAGTACTTC

j_gene: TRBJ1-4
d_gene: TRBD1
abundance: -
v_gene: TRBV7-2
CDR3aa: CASSKGQVGEKLFF
CDR3nt: TGTGCCAGCAGCAAGGGACAGGTCGGTGAAAAACTGTTTTTT

j_gene: TRBJ2-2
d_gene: -
abundance: -
v_gene: TRBV7-3
CDR3aa: CASSLKRDGELFF
CDR3nt: TGTGCCAGCAGCTTAAAACGGGACGGGGAGCTGTTTTTT

j_gene: TRBJ2-3
d_gene: -
abundance: -
v_gene: TRBV7-6
CDR3aa: CASSPSGFVGGTQYF
CDR3nt: TGTGCCAGCAGCCCCAGCGGGTTCGTGGGGGGTACGCAGTATTTT

j_gene: TRBJ2-5
d_gene: -
abundance: -
v_gene: TRBV6-5
CDR3aa: CASSSGLYQETQYF
CDR3nt: TGTGCCAGCAGTTCGGGACTTTACCAAGAGACCCAGTACTTC

j_gene: TRBJ2-1
d_gene: -
abundance: -
v_gene: TRBV29-1
CDR3aa: CSVNLQGKANEQFF
CDR3nt: TGCAGCGTAAATCTCCAGGGCAAGGCCAATGAGCAGTTCTTC

j_gene: TRBJ2-3
d_gene: -
abundance: -
v_gene: TRBV11-2
CDR3aa: CASSLRYRQNSSTDTQYF
CDR3nt: TGTGCCAGCAGCTTAAGGTACCGACAGAACTCTAGCACAGATACGCAGTATTTT

j_gene: TRBJ2-5
d_gene: TRBD1
abundance: -
v_gene: TRBV5-5
CDR3aa: CASSGDSDQETQYF
CDR3nt: TGTGCCAGCAGCGGGGACAGCGACCAAGAGACCCAGTACTTC

j_gene: TRBJ1-1
d_gene: -
abundance: -
v_gene: TRBV12-3/TRBV12-4
CDR3aa: CASSLGPLF
CDR3nt: TGTGCCAGCAGTTTAGGACCGCTATTT

j_gene: TRBJ2-7
d_gene: -
abundance: -
v_gene: TRBV19
CDR3aa: CASSSIGTRGEQYF
CDR3nt: TGTGCCAGTAGTAGTATAGGCACGAGGGGAGAGCAGTACTTC

j_gene: TRBJ2-6
d_gene: -
abundance: -
v_gene: TRBV7-3
CDR3aa: CASSFEVGTGSGANVLTF
CDR3nt: TGTGCCAGCAGCTTTGAAGTGGGGACCGGCTCTGGGGCCAACGTCCTGACTTTC

j_gene: TRBJ2-2
d_gene: -
abundance: -
v_gene: TRBV14
CDR3aa: CASSQDLAADTGELFF
CDR3nt: TGTGCCAGCAGCCAAGATCTAGCCGCGGACACCGGGGAGCTGTTTTTT

j_gene: TRBJ2-1
d_gene: -
abundance: -
v_gene: TRBV4-1
CDR3aa: CASSQVSTLSYNEQFF
CDR3nt: TGCGCCAGCAGCCAAGTTTCCACTCTTTCCTACAATGAGCAGTTCTTC

j_gene: TRBJ2-7
d_gene: TRBD2
abundance: -
v_gene: TRBV5-6
CDR3aa: CASSFSSGRGEQYF
CDR3nt: TGTGCCAGCAGCTTCTCTAGCGGGAGGGGAGAGCAGTACTTC

j_gene: TRBJ1-5
d_gene: -
abundance: -
v_gene: TRBV28
CDR3aa: CASRTGGHQPQHF
CDR3nt: TGTGCCAGCAGAACGGGCGGTCATCAGCCCCAGCATTTT

j_gene: TRBJ2-3
d_gene: -
abundance: -
v_gene: TRBV24-1
CDR3aa: CATSEAESYTDTQYF
CDR3nt: TGTGCCACCAGTGAGGCGGAGTCCTACACAGATACGCAGTATTTT

j_gene: TRBJ1-6
d_gene: -
abundance: few
v_gene: TRBV19
CDR3aa: CASSSGTMYSPLHF
CDR3nt: TGTGCCAGTAGTTCTGGGACAATGTATTCACCCCTCCACTTT